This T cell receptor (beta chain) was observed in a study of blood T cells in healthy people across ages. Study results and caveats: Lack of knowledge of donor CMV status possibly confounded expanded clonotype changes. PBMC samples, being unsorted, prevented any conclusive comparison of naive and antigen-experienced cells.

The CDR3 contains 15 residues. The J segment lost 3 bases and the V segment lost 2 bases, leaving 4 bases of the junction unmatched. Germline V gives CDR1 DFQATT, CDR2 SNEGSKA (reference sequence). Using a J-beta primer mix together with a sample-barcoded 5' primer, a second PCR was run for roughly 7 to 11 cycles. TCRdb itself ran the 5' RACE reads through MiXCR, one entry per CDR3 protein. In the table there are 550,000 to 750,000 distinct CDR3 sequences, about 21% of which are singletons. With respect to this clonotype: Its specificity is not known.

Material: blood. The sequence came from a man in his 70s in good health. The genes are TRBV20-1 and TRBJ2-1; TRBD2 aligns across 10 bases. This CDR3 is CSARPLAGDYNEQFF. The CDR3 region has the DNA TGCAGTGCTAGACCTCTAGCGGGGGACTACAATGAGCAGTTCTTC.